This T cell receptor beta chain was recorded in a study of T cells after posttransplantation cyclophosphamide. Findings and caveats of the study: Donor CD8+ memory clones often dominated recipient blood repertoires at later times. Recipient CMV seropositivity and CMV reactivation strongly tracked TRB clonality. Tissue-infiltrating T cells from skin or gut overlapped little with blood T cells.

Unmatched junction bases numbered 4, after V lost 4 bases and J lost 0 bases. CDR3 length: 16 amino acids. Per the germline V gene, CDR1 is SGHDN and CDR2 is FVKESK. Cyclophosphamide on days +3 and +4 followed busulfan-fludarabine conditioning and a marrow graft. Only in-frame clones appear in the TCRdb table, and some are missing; sequencing was by immunoSEQ multiplex PCR. This table holds about 7,800 clones, under 90% found once. As to this clone: Its antigen remains unidentified.

The sequence came from a female patient aged 45 to 65 who received an allogeneic stem cell transplant from a related donor, was CMV-positive, and had no GVHD. Some T cells may have come from the graft donor. V usage is TRBV14 and J usage is TRBJ2-2, with TRBD1 identical over 8 bases. Sequencing used CD4+ T cells sorted from blood, obtained around 1,300 days after allogeneic stem cell transplant with posttransplant cyclophosphamide. The CDR3 region is CASSLRTGTNTGELFF. In DNA form, the CDR3 reads TGTGCCAGCAGCCTCCGGACAGGGACGAACACCGGGGAGCTGTTTTTT.